This T cell receptor beta chain was recovered during a study of neurological immune-mediated disorders. Findings of the study overall: The most TCR clonal expansion was seen in HTLV-1-associated myelopathy, and the least was seen in multiple sclerosis, which fell below healthy controls.

Germline CDR1 is SGHRS and CDR2 is YFSETQ. The CDR3 is made up of 15 amino acids. V was shortened by 3 bases and J by 1 base, with 13 bases between the two germline ends. This clonotype was detected many times. Antigen specificity is unknown. As for the cDNA, it was generated by 5'RACE with 10-nucleotide random UMIs. In TCRdb, the 5' RACE reads were re-called with MiXCR into one record per CDR3 protein. The sample shows tens of thousands of distinct CDR3 sequences, about an eighth of them seen only once. Sequencing was performed on PBMCs. V and J are TRBV5-1 and TRBJ2-5; the D is unclear. The receptor was derived from a woman in her sixties or seventies with HTLV-1-associated myelopathy (HAM/TSP). CDR3 in amino acids: CASSSTNPFQETQYF. DNA of the CDR3: TGCGCCAGCAGCTCCACCAACCCCTTCCAAGAGACCCAGTACTTC.